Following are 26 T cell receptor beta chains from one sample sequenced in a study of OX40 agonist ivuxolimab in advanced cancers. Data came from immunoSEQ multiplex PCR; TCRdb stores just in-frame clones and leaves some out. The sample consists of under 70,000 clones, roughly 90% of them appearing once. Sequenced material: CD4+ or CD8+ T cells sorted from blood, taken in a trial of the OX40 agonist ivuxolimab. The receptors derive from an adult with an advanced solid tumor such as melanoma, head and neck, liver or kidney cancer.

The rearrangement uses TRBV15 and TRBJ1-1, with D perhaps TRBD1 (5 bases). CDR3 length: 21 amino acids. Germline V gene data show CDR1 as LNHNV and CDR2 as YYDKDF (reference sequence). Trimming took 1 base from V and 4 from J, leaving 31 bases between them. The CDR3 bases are TGTGCCACCAGCAGAGGACGGTTCGGGGGGACTCAACCTAACGCGGTCACTGAAGCTTTCTTT. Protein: CATSRGRFGGTQPNAVTEAFF.

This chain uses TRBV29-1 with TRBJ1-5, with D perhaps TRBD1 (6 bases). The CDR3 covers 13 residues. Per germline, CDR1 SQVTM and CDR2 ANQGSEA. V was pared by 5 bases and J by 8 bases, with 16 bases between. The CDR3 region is CSVSRGSGEPQHF. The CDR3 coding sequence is TGCAGCGTTTCCAGGGGCAGTGGGGAGCCCCAGCATTTT.

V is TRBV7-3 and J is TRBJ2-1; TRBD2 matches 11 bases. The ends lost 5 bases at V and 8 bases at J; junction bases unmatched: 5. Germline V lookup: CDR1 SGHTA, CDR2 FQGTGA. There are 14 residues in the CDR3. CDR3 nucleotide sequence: TGTGCCAGCAGCCCGGAGGGACTAGCGGATGAGCAGTTCTTC. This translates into CASSPEGLADEQFF.

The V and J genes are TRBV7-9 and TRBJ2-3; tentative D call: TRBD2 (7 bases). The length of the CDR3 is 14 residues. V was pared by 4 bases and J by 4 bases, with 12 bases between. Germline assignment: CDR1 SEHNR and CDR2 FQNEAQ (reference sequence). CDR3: CASSSGGSADTQYF. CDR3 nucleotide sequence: TGTGCCAGCAGCTCGGGGGGCTCGGCAGATACGCAGTATTTT. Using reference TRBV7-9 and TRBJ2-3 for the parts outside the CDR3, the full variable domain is DTGVSQNPRHKITKRGQNVTFRCDPISEHNRLYWYRQTLGQGPEFLTYFQNEAQLEKSRLLSDRFSAERPKGSFSTLEIQRTEQGDSAMYLCASSSGGSADTQYFGPGTRLTVL.

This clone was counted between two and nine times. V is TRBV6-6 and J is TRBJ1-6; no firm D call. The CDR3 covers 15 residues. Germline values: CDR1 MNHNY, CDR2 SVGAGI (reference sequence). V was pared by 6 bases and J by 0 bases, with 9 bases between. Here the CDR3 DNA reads TGTGCCAGCAGCTACGGGAACTCCTATAATTCACCCCTCCACTTT. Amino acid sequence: CASSYGNSYNSPLHF.

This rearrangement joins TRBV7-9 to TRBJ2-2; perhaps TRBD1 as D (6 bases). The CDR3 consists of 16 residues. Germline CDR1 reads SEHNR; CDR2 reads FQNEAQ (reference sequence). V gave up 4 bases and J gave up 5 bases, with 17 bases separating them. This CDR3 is CASSSYGIRGTGELFF. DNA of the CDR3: TGTGCCAGCAGCTCGTACGGAATCAGGGGAACCGGGGAGCTGTTTTTT.

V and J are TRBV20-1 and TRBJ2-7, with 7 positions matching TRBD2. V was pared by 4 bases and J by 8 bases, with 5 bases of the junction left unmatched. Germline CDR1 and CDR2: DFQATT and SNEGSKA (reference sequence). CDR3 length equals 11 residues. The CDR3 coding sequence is TGCAGTGCTACCGGACTAGGCCAGCAGTACTTC. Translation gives CSATGLGQQYF.

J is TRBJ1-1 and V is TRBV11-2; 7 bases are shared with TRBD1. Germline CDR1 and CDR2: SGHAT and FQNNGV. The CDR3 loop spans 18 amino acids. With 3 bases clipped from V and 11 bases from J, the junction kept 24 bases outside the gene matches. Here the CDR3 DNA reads TGTGCCAGCAGCTTGTGGAGGGGGCGTATTAAGGACACTAGCGAGGCTTTCTTT. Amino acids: CASSLWRGRIKDTSEAFF.

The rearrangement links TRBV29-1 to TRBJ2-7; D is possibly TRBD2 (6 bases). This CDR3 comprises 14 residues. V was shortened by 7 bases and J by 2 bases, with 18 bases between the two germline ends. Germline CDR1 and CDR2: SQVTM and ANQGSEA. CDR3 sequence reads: CSARTGSPTYEQYF. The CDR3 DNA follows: TGCAGCGCTCGGACCGGGAGCCCAACCTACGAGCAGTACTTC.

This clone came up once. The CDR3 DNA follows: TGTGCCAGCAGTTACGTCAGGGGTCGTGAAAAACTGTTTTTT. Translated, it gives CASSYVRGREKLFF. The chain links TRBV6-5 to TRBJ1-4; D perhaps matches TRBD1 (6 bases). From germline, CDR1 is MNHEY and CDR2 SVGAGI. Between the trimmed V and J ends, which lost 2 bases and 7 bases, there was a span of 11 bases. The CDR3 length is 14 residues.

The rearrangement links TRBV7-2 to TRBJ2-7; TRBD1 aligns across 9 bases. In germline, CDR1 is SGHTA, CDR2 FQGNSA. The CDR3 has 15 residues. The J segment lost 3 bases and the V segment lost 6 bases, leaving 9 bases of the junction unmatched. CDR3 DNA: TGTGCCAGCAGGGAATCCACAGGGGGCCTCTACGAGCAGTACTTC. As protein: CASRESTGGLYEQYF.

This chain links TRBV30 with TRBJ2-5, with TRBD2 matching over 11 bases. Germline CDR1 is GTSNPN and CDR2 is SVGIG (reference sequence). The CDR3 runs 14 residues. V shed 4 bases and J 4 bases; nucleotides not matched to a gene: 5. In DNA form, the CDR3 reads TGTGCCTGGAATAGCGGGAGGGCCCCAGAGACCCAGTACTTC. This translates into CAWNSGRAPETQYF.

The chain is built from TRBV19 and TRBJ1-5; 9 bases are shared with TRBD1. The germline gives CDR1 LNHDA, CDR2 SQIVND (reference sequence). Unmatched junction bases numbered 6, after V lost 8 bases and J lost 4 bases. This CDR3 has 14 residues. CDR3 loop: CASGTTGGNQPQHF. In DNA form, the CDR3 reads TGTGCCAGTGGTACGACAGGGGGGAATCAGCCCCAGCATTTT.

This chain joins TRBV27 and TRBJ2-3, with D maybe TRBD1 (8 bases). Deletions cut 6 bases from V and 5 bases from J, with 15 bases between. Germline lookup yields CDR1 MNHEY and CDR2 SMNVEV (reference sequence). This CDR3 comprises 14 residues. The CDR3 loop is CASRQQGEGDTQYF. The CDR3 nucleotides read TGTGCCAGCAGGCAACAGGGGGAGGGAGATACGCAGTATTTT.

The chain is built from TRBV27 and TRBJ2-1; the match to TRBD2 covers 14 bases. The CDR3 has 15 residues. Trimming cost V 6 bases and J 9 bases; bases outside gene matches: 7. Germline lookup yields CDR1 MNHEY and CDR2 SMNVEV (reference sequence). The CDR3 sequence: CASRIRLAGGGEQFF. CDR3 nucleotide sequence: TGTGCCAGCAGGATCCGACTAGCGGGGGGGGGTGAGCAGTTCTTC.

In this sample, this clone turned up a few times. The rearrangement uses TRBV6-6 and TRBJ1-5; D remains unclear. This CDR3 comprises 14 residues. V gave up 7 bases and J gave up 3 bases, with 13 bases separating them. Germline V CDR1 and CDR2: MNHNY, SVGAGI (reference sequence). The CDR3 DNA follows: TGTGCCAGCATGGCCAATTGGATCAATCAGCCCCAGCATTTT. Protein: CASMANWINQPQHF.

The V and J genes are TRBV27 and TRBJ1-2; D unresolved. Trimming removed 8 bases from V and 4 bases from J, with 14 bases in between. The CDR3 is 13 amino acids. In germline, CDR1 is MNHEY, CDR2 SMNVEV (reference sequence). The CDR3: CASSSPAGYGYTF. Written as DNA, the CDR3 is TGTGCCAGCTCGAGTCCGGCGGGCTATGGCTACACCTTC.

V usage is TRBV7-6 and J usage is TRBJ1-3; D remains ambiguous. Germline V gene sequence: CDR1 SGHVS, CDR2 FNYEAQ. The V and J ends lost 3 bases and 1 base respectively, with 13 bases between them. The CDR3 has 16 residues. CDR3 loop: CASSFGRTNSGNTIYF. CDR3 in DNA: TGTGCCAGCAGCTTCGGGCGCACTAATTCTGGAAACACCATATATTTT.

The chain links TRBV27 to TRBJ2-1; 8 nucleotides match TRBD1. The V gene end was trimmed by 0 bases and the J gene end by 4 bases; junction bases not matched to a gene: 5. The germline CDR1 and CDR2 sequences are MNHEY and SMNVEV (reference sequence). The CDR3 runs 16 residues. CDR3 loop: CASSLSLTGVYNEQFF. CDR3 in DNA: TGTGCCAGCAGTTTATCACTGACAGGGGTTTACAATGAGCAGTTCTTC.

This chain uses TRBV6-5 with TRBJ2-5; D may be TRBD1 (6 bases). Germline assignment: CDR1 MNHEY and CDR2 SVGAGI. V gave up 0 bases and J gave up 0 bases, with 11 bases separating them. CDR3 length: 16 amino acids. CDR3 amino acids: CASSYSGDTNQETQYF. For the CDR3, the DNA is TGTGCCAGCAGTTACTCGGGGGACACCAACCAAGAGACCCAGTACTTC.

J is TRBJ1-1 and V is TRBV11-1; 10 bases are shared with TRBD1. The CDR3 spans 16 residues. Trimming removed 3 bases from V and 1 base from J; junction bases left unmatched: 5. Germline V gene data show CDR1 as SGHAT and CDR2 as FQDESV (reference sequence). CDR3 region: CASSFDGDRGNTEAFF. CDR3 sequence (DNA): TGTGCCAGCAGCTTCGACGGGGACAGGGGGAACACTGAAGCTTTCTTT.

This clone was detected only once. CDR3 amino acids: CSVTGDRVTWLSDEQYF. The CDR3 region has the DNA TGCAGCGTTACTGGGGACAGGGTAACTTGGTTAAGCGACGAGCAGTACTTC. This chain joins TRBV29-1 and TRBJ2-7; 9 bases map to TRBD1. V was pared by 5 bases and J by 5 bases, with 19 bases of the junction left unmatched. Per the germline V gene, CDR1 is SQVTM and CDR2 is ANQGSEA. This CDR3 contains 17 residues.

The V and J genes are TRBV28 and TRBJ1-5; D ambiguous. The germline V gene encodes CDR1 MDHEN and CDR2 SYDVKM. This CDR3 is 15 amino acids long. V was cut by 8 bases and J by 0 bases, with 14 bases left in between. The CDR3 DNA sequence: TGTGCCAGCGTAGGGAAGGTGGCTAGCAATCAGCCCCAGCATTTT. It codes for CASVGKVASNQPQHF.

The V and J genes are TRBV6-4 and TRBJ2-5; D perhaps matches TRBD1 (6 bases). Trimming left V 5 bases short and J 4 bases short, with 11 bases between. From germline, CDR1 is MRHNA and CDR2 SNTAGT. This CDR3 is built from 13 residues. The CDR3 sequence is CASSLSRGETQYF. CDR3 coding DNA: TGTGCCAGCAGTCTCTCCAGGGGAGAGACCCAGTACTTC.

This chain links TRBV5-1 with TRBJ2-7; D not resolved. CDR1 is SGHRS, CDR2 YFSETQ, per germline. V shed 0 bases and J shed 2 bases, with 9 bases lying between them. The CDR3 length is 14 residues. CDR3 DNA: TGCGCCAGCAGCTTGGTTACTGAACCCTACGAGCAGTACTTC. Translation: CASSLVTEPYEQYF.

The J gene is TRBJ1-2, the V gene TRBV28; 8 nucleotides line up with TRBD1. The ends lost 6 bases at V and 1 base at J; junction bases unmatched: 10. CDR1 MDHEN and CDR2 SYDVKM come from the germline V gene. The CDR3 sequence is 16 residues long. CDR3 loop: CASRTFGTGGNYGYTF. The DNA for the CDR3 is TGTGCCAGCAGAACCTTCGGGACAGGAGGTAACTATGGCTACACCTTC.